This note documents a single T cell receptor beta chain sequence. Its target is unknown. PCR used 60 Vbeta primers and 13 Jbeta primers. Profiled with immunoSEQ multiplex PCR; TCRdb holds only in-frame clones, not every one. The sample gives over 55,000 clones, more than 75% of which show up once; approximately 5.9% is in the top ten. CDR3 length: 12 amino acids. Looked up from germline, CDR1 is MNHNY and CDR2 is SVGAGI (reference sequence). The sample originates from a study of cytomegalovirus exposure and HLA in healthy donors. The study's findings and limits: TRBV6-2, TRBV6-3 and some other V segments were unresolvable in 87-base-pair reads.

The chain links TRBV6-6 to TRBJ2-5, with D tentatively TRBD2 (5 bases). The last part of the DNA fits TRBJ2-7 better; the J call may be wrong. This clonotype was sampled from a male donor in good health and CMV-seronegative. The sample comprised PBMCs. CDR3 DNA: TGTGCCAGCAGTCCGGGGAGTGACGAGCAGTACTTC. Residues: CASSPGSDEQYF.